This TCR beta chain originates from a study of human T cells and chemical hapten exposure. The time point: pre-sensitization, week 0. The sample's treatment: therapeutic diphenylcyclopropenone sensitization with weekly scalp DPC. Findings and limits, study-wide: TCRs exceeding 1 in 1000 frequency stayed unchanged with DPC sensitization.

What the library attached to individual cDNA molecules were unique molecular identifiers. TCRdb re-called the RACE reads with MiXCR, one entry per CDR3 protein. This table has 150,000 to 200,000 distinct CDR3 sequences, just under 30% appearing once. A word on this clonotype: Its antigen is not known.

V lost 3 bases to trimming and J lost 5 bases, with 16 bases between them. CDR1 is SQVTM, CDR2 ANQGSEA, per germline. The CDR3 loop spans 14 amino acids. The genes are TRBV29-1 and TRBJ2-5; D is uncertain. Sample: whole blood, taken in connection with sensitization to the hapten diphenylcyclopropenone (DPC). The sequence was obtained from a woman under 40 with alopecia areata. Some clones in this sample may be carry-over from other donors' samples. For the CDR3, the DNA is TGCAGCGTTGACGGCCCGTTGGTAGGGGAGACCCAGTACTTC. Its protein product is CSVDGPLVGETQYF.